A selection of T cell receptor beta chains follows, all from one sample in a study of T cells in Graves' hyperthyroidism and ophthalmopathy. TCRdb independently ran MiXCR on the multiplex PCR reads; one entry per CDR3 protein. There are around 480,000 distinct CDR3 sequences in the sample; around 14% occur only once, and under 20% lies in the top ten. The sequenced sample was blood. The receptor source for this set is a woman aged 18-29 years with Graves' hyperthyroidism. Both conserved end residues are part of each CDR3. A D gene is named only where the DNA matches it firmly. Clone size is given for some rows only: seen once, a few or many times, or a class if the clone is expanded.

size	V	J	D	DNA	CDR3
many	TRBV19	TRBJ1-1	NA	TGTGCCAGTAGTACAGGGGTAGCTTTCTTT	CASSTGVAFF
many	TRBV3-1	TRBJ2-7	TRBD2	TGTGCCAGCAGCCCCGGGGGGGCGGGAGCCTACGAGCAGTACTTC	CASSPGGAGAYEQYF
many	TRBV11-2	TRBJ2-5	NA	TGTGCCAGCAGCTTAGCAGCTACAGGGAGGGAGACCCAGTACTTC	CASSLAATGRETQYF
NA	TRBV5-1	TRBJ2-1	NA	TGCGCCAGCAGCTTGGAAGTTAGTATAGAGCAGTTCTTC	CASSLEVSIEQFF
many	TRBV11-3	TRBJ2-1	NA	TGTGCCAGCAGCTCCTCAAATATATGGGCGAATGAGCAGTTCTTC	CASSSSNIWANEQFF
many	TRBV19	TRBJ1-5	NA	TGTGCCAGTAGTCCGGCCCGGCAGACCCATAGCAATCAGCCCCAGCATTTT	CASSPARQTHSNQPQHF
NA	TRBV5-1	TRBJ2-3	NA	TGCGCCAGCAGCTTGGTTAGCGGATTCACAGATACGCAGTATTTT	CASSLVSGFTDTQYF
NA	TRBV20-1	TRBJ1-1	NA	TGCAGTGCTAGAGATCGGGGGGCTGGGAACACTGAAGCTTTCTTT	CSARDRGAGNTEAFF
many	TRBV11-2	TRBJ1-2	TRBD1	TGTGCCAGCACTCCGGGACAGGGAGCCTATGGCTACACCTTC	CASTPGQGAYGYTF
few	TRBV7-9	TRBJ1-2	NA	TGTGCCAGCGCGCTGGGGGGTAACTATGGCTACACCTTC	CASALGGNYGYTF
many	TRBV6-1	TRBJ1-1	NA	TGTGCCAGCAGTGAGACAGTCGACACTGAAGCTTTCTTT	CASSETVDTEAFF
few	TRBV4-2	TRBJ2-1	TRBD2	TGTGCCAGCAGCCAAAAAATCCGGGCTAGCGGGAAAAATGAGCAGTTCTTC	CASSQKIRASGKNEQFF
many	TRBV11-2	TRBJ1-2	NA	TGTGCCAGCAGCTTCCGGGTCGACTATGGCTACACCTTC	CASSFRVDYGYTF
many	TRBV30	TRBJ1-1	NA	TGTGCCTGGAGCCAACACAGGGTAGACACTGAAGCTTTCTTT	CAWSQHRVDTEAFF
many	TRBV12-5	TRBJ2-1	NA	TGTGCTAGTGCCCCGAGGGATGAGCAGTTCTTC	CASAPRDEQFF
once	TRBV11-3	TRBJ2-2	TRBD2	TGTGCCAGCAGCTTATGGGCGGGAGTGGAGACCGGGGAGCTGTTTTTT	CASSLWAGVETGELFF
many	TRBV12-3/TRBV12-4	TRBJ2-1	TRBD2	TGTGCCAGCAGTCTCGGGCTAGCGGGGCCCAATGAGCAGTTCTTC	CASSLGLAGPNEQFF
many	TRBV7-6	TRBJ2-2	TRBD2	TGTGCCAGCAGCTTCGAGCCCGGGACTAGAGGCGGGGAGCTGTTTTTT	CASSFEPGTRGGELFF
many	TRBV20-1	TRBJ2-3	NA	TGCAGTGCTAGGACTAGTCGGCGCACAGATACGCAGTATTTT	CSARTSRRTDTQYF
NA	TRBV7-3	TRBJ1-3	TRBD1	TGTGCCAGCAGCTTACTGGGACAGGGGTCTGGAAACACCATATATTTT	CASSLLGQGSGNTIYF
many	TRBV5-8	TRBJ1-1	TRBD1	TGTGCCAGCAGCTTGAGGACAGGGGGTACTGAAGCTTTCTTT	CASSLRTGGTEAFF
many	TRBV7-2	TRBJ1-2	NA	TGTGCCAGCAGCTTAGGGGGATCAGCTTCAAACTATGGCTACACCTTC	CASSLGGSASNYGYTF
NA	TRBV19	TRBJ2-3	TRBD1	TGTGCCAGTAGCCCCCGTTCCGGGACAGGTACAGATACGCAGTATTTT	CASSPRSGTGTDTQYF
NA	TRBV20-1	TRBJ1-1	NA	TGCAGTGCTAGACGCGACAGTTTTAGCATGAACACTGAAGCTTTCTTT	CSARRDSFSMNTEAFF
few	TRBV5-1	TRBJ2-7	NA	TGCGCCAGCAGCTTGGTCCCAGGGTGGGGGTACGAGCAGTACTTC	CASSLVPGWGYEQYF
NA	TRBV9	TRBJ2-2	NA	TGTGCCAGCAGCGTAGCTAAAGGGGCGCGCACCGGGGAGCTGTTTTTT	CASSVAKGARTGELFF
few	TRBV5-1	TRBJ2-3	TRBD2	TGCGCCAGCAGCTTGGTGGTAGCGGGAGATACGCAGTATTTT	CASSLVVAGDTQYF
many	TRBV27	TRBJ2-1	NA	TGTGCCAGCAGTTTATTTATGGCGGGGAATGAGCAGTTCTTC	CASSLFMAGNEQFF
few	TRBV6-1	TRBJ2-1	TRBD2	TGTGCCAGCACCGCACTAGCGGCCAATTACAATGAGCAGTTCTTC	CASTALAANYNEQFF
many	TRBV30	TRBJ1-6	NA	TGTGCTCGTGCCTGGGGGAGGAATTCACCCCTCCACTTT	CARAWGRNSPLHF
few	TRBV7-9	TRBJ2-3	NA	TGTGCCAGCAGCTTAGAGGGGTTAGATACGCAGTATTTT	CASSLEGLDTQYF
many	TRBV18	TRBJ1-4	NA	TGTGCCAGCTCACCACCCGGGGTGGGTAATGAAAAACTGTTTTTT	CASSPPGVGNEKLFF
many	TRBV3-1	TRBJ1-5	NA	TGTGCCAGCAGCCAGGGCCAGAAAAATCAGCCCCAGCATTTT	CASSQGQKNQPQHF
many	TRBV3-1	TRBJ2-1	NA	TGTGCCAGCAGCCAAGATGTAGTGGAGCAGTTCTTC	CASSQDVVEQFF
many	TRBV7-9	TRBJ2-1	NA	TGTGCCAGCAGCTACCGATCTTGGAGCTCCTACAATGAGCAGTTCTTC	CASSYRSWSSYNEQFF
many	TRBV11-1	TRBJ1-2	NA	TGTGCCAGCAGCCCCAGGGGAAGGAACTATGGCTACACCTTC	CASSPRGRNYGYTF
many	TRBV11-2	TRBJ2-3	NA	TGTGCCAGCAGCCCCCGACTTGTCACAGATACGCAGTATTTT	CASSPRLVTDTQYF
NA	TRBV9	TRBJ2-1	TRBD2	TGTGCCAGCAGCGTAACGACTAGCCAGAGTTACAATGAGCAGTTCTTC	CASSVTTSQSYNEQFF
many	TRBV7-3	TRBJ2-3	TRBD2	TGTGCCAGCAGCTCTAGCGGGACCACAGATACGCAGTATTTT	CASSSSGTTDTQYF
few	TRBV7-2	TRBJ2-1	NA	TGTGCCAGCAGCTTAGACGCGGGAAGCTCCTACAATGAGCAGTTCTTC	CASSLDAGSSYNEQFF
few	TRBV7-9	TRBJ2-7	TRBD2	TGTGCCAGCAGCTTAGGGAGTAGCGGGACCTACGAGCAGTACTTC	CASSLGSSGTYEQYF
NA	TRBV6-6	TRBJ1-4	NA	TGTGCCAGCAGTTACTCGACAGGTGATGAAAAACTGTTTTTT	CASSYSTGDEKLFF
many	TRBV6-1	TRBJ1-1	NA	TGTGCCAGCAGAAATCGAGGAGGCTGGGGAGCTTTCTTT	CASRNRGGWGAFF
many	TRBV7-8	TRBJ2-1	NA	TGTGCCAGCAGCTTAACCTTTTGGAGGGTCAGCGTGGTTTCTGAAAAACGTTACAATGAGCAGTTCTTC	CASSLTFWRVSVVSEKRYNEQFF
many	TRBV7-3	TRBJ1-6	NA	TGTGCCAGCAGCTTAGAGCCTCTAGCAGGGCGACGTTCACCCCTCCACTTT	CASSLEPLAGRRSPLHF
few	TRBV9	TRBJ2-7	TRBD1	TGTGCCAGCAGCGGGGAGACAGGGGACGAGCAGTACTTC	CASSGETGDEQYF
few	TRBV4-1	TRBJ2-1	NA	TGCGCCAGCAGCCAAGAGTTCGGGTACTACAATGAGCAGTTCTTC	CASSQEFGYYNEQFF
many	TRBV27	TRBJ1-2	TRBD1	TGTGCCAGCAGTCCGGGGGACAGGGAAGTACGTGGCTACACCTTC	CASSPGDREVRGYTF